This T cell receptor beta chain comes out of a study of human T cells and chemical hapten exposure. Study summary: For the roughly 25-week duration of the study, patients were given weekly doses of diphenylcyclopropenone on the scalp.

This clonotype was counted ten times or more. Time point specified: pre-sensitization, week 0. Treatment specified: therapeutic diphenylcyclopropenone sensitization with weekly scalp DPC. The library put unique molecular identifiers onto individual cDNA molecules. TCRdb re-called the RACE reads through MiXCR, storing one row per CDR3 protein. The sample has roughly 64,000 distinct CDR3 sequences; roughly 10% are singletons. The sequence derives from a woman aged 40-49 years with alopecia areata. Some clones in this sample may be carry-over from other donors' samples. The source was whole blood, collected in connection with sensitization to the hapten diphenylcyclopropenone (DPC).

The CDR3 loop reads CASSLARGMLNTEAFF. CDR3 nucleotides: TGTGCCAGCAGCTTAGCTCGGGGAATGCTGAACACTGAAGCTTTCTTT. V usage is TRBV7-2 and J usage is TRBJ1-1; no clear D gene. V was cut by 0 bases and J by 0 bases, with 11 bases left in between. The CDR3 extends over 16 amino acids. The germline CDR1 and CDR2 sequences are SGHTA and FQGNSA.